This T cell receptor beta chain was retrieved from a study of vaccination and CD4 T cells after COVID-19. At the level of the study: Convalescent donors were composed of six males and four females, of whom two were Hispanic. Samples were taken after vaccination, a median of roughly 65 days after dose two, with a range of 14 to 241. Convalescent patients, three in number, were sampled at day 14 and days 161 to 241 post-vaccination.

Trimming shortened V by 2 bases and J by 7 bases, and 12 bases separated the two germline ends. The CDR3 contains 14 residues. Germline V gives CDR1 MNHEY, CDR2 SVGAGI. Time point defined: late sampling 161 to 241 days after vaccination in a few convalescent patients. The treatment is: approximately 9-day PBMC culture with coronavirus spike peptide pools or control peptides (ViraFEST assay). There were positive PCR dates ranging from March to December 2020, all predating US Alpha, Beta and Delta variants. At the Johns Hopkins FTIC core, DNA taken from cultured CD4+ T cells was sequenced by way of the Oncomine TCR Beta short-read assay. MiXCR, applied by TCRdb to the PCR reads, yields one record per CDR3 protein. In the table there are roughly 15,000 distinct CDR3 sequences, roughly 44% of which are singletons. This clonotype has only one observation. What it binds is unknown.

The chain uses TRBV6-5 and TRBJ1-5; D ambiguous. This sample comprised CD4+ T cells from blood, cultured in vitro, obtained about 7 months after SARS-CoV-2 vaccination. The source of this sequence is a human donor who had recovered from COVID-19. This CDR3 reads CASSYDPSEQPQHF. In DNA form, the CDR3 reads TGTGCCAGCAGTTACGATCCCAGCGAACAGCCCCAGCATTTT.